These 15 T cell receptor beta chains share one sample of origin, sequenced in a study of vaccination and CD4 T cells after COVID-19. Regarding treatment: roughly nine-day PBMC culture with coronavirus spike peptide pools or control peptides (ViraFEST assay). The Oncomine TCR Beta short-read assay generated sequence data from the DNA of cultured CD4+ T cells. TCRdb ran MiXCR on the PCR reads and lists one entry per CDR3 protein. Among about 22,000 distinct CDR3 sequences, roughly 33% were seen once, and the ten largest hold 12%. These receptors have no identified antigens. The sample taken for sequencing was cultured CD4+ T cells from blood. Receptor source: a human donor with COVID-19.

The J gene is TRBJ2-3, the V gene TRBV7-2, with unresolved D. The CDR3 extends over 15 amino acids. Trimming stripped 4 bases from V and 4 bases from J, with 15 bases between. Germline loops: CDR1 SGHTA, CDR2 FQGNSA. The CDR3 region is CASSSRMPGSDTQYF. DNA of the CDR3: TGTGCCAGCAGCTCCCGAATGCCCGGGTCAGATACGCAGTATTTT.

This clonotype has more than one count but fewer than ten. The chain employs TRBV12-3 or TRBV12-4 and TRBJ2-2, with D possibly TRBD1 on 5 matching bases. Trimming took 3 bases from V and 2 from J, leaving 10 bases between them. CDR3 length: 15 amino acids. Here the CDR3 reads CASSFSGHNTGELFF. Here the CDR3 DNA reads TGTGCCAGCAGTTTCAGTGGACACAACACCGGGGAGCTGTTTTTT.

The chain has TRBV29-1 and TRBJ2-6; the D is unclear. The length of the CDR3 is 14 residues. Germline V CDR1 and CDR2: SQVTM, ANQGSEA. V gave up 5 bases and J gave up 0 bases, with 8 bases separating them. CDR3 in DNA: TGCAGCGTTCGTTCCCACTCTGGGGCCAACGTCCTGACTTTC. Amino acid sequence: CSVRSHSGANVLTF. The full variable domain, completed using reference TRBV29-1 and TRBJ2-6, is SAVISQKPSRDICQRGTSLTIQCQVDSQVTMMFWYRQQPGQSLTLIATANQGSEATYESGFVIDKFPISRPNLTFSTLTVSNMSPEDSSIYLCSVRSHSGANVLTFGAGSRLTVL.

The genes are TRBV28 and TRBJ1-5; the D gene is possibly TRBD1 (5 bases). Trimming removed 3 bases from V and 1 base from J, with 10 bases in between. Per the germline V gene, CDR1 is MDHEN and CDR2 is SYDVKM. The CDR3 runs to 15 residues. The CDR3 DNA sequence: TGTGCCAGCAGTTTTCAGGGCAGAAGCAATCAGCCCCAGCATTTT. The encoded protein is CASSFQGRSNQPQHF.

The rearrangement joins TRBV7-9 to TRBJ1-4; 10 bases match TRBD1. The J segment lost 6 bases and the V segment lost 4 bases, leaving 11 bases of the junction unmatched. The CDR3 spans 17 residues. Germline V CDR1 and CDR2: SEHNR, FQNEAQ (reference sequence). The CDR3, as DNA: TGTGCCAGCAGCTCACGGGACAGGGGAGGGGTTGATGAAAAACTGTTTTTT. This codes for CASSSRDRGGVDEKLFF.

This clonotype was detected only a few times. The rearrangement uses TRBV15 and TRBJ1-3; D gene uncertain. Germline CDR1 reads LNHNV; CDR2 reads YYDKDF (reference sequence). Deletions cut 0 bases from V and 2 bases from J, with 8 bases between. This CDR3 spans 15 amino acids. The CDR3 sequence: CATSRDGGTGNTIYF. As DNA, the CDR3 is TGTGCCACCAGCAGAGACGGCGGTACTGGAAACACCATATATTTT.

This clonotype appeared a few times. The chain has TRBV10-1 and TRBJ1-4; D uncertain. Germline V gene sequence: CDR1 WNHNN, CDR2 SYGVQD (reference sequence). CDR3 length: 11 residues. With 3 bases removed from V and 10 bases from J, the gap between germline ends came to 6 bases. The CDR3 reads CASSDSGKLFF. For the CDR3, the DNA is TGCGCCAGCAGTGACAGTGGAAAACTGTTTTTT.

There are a few counts of this clonotype. Written as DNA, the CDR3 is TGCGCCAGCAGCCAGACCCTCCTCGGTGCCATATATTTT. Translating it yields CASSQTLLGAIYF. This chain links TRBV4-1 with TRBJ1-3; D is ambiguous. The CDR3 loop spans 13 amino acids. V shed 3 bases and J shed 11 bases, with 14 bases lying between them. In germline, CDR1 is MGHRA, CDR2 YSYEKL.

The J gene is TRBJ1-2, the V gene TRBV19; D perhaps matches TRBD1 (5 bases). The CDR3 sequence is 13 residues long. The V end was cut by 7 bases, the J end by 6 bases, with 15 bases between. Germline assignment: CDR1 LNHDA and CDR2 SQIVND (reference sequence). For the CDR3, the DNA is TGTGCCAGTAACCCCGACAGATCTGATGGCTACACCTTC. Encoded protein: CASNPDRSDGYTF.

The V call is TRBV25-1, the J call TRBJ2-2; no reliable D call. This CDR3 comprises 13 residues. Germline V gene sequence: CDR1 MGHDK, CDR2 SYGVNS. Deletions cut 2 bases from V and 3 bases from J, with 4 bases between. This chain's CDR3 is CASSEQYTGELFF. CDR3 bases: TGTGCCAGCAGTGAACAGTACACCGGGGAGCTGTTTTTT. The whole variable domain, remainder taken from reference TRBV25-1 and TRBJ2-2, is EADIYQTPRYLVIGTGKKITLECSQTMGHDKMYWYQQDPGMELHLIHYSYGVNSTEKGDLSSESTVSRIRTEHFPLTLESARPSHTSQYLCASSEQYTGELFFGEGSRLTVL.

The chain has TRBV19 and TRBJ1-3; D remains unclear. Deletions cut 5 bases from V and 4 bases from J, with 15 bases between. Germline V CDR1 and CDR2: LNHDA, SQIVND (reference sequence). The CDR3 is 15 amino acids. The CDR3 nucleotides are TGTGCCAGTAGTTCCGGAGGAGGGCGGGGAAACACCATATATTTT. Translating gives CASSSGGGRGNTIYF.

This clonotype turned up a few times. The V gene is TRBV11-3, the J gene TRBJ1-6, with D possibly TRBD1 on 5 matching bases. Germline V gene data show CDR1 as SGHNT and CDR2 as YENEEA. The V and J ends lost 0 bases and 9 bases respectively, with 6 bases between them. The CDR3 is 13 amino acids. CDR3 coding DNA: TGTGCCAGCAGCTTAGACAGGGCTTCACCCCTCCACTTT. This translates into CASSLDRASPLHF.

The V gene is TRBV19, the J gene TRBJ1-3; tentative D call: TRBD1 (5 bases). Trimming took off 5 bases at V and 2 bases at J, with 19 bases between the two ends. CDR1 is LNHDA, CDR2 SQIVND, per germline (reference sequence). The length of the CDR3 is 17 residues. The CDR3 region has the DNA TGTGCCAGTAGTTTCCTCGCTACGTCGGGGCCTGGAAACACCATATATTTT. This gives the protein CASSFLATSGPGNTIYF.

This clonotype was counted between two and nine times. The J gene is TRBJ2-7, the V gene TRBV10-3; D might be TRBD1 or TRBD2, each matching 5 bases. This CDR3 contains 12 residues. The germline gives CDR1 ENHRY, CDR2 SYGVKD. V lost 11 bases, J lost 0 bases, and 11 bases lay in between. The CDR3 region is CASGPSSYEQYF. The CDR3 DNA is TGTGCCTCGGGACCGAGCTCCTACGAGCAGTACTTC.

Here the CDR3 reads CASSLGGINGYEQYF. The CDR3 DNA is TGTGCCAGCAGTTTAGGTGGTATTAATGGCTACGAGCAGTACTTC. The chain combines TRBV12-3 or TRBV12-4 with TRBJ2-7; D is unclear. This CDR3 comprises 15 residues. V was cut by 1 base and J by 3 bases, with 13 bases left in between.